The 30 T cell receptor beta chains below all came from one sample that was sequenced in a study of blood T cell repertoires in COVID-19 (dated by TCRdb to the early 2020s). The receptor library was made with the immunoSEQ multiplex PCR assay. The immuneACCESS repertoire file appears here via TCRdb, limited to in-frame rearrangements. These files lack a portion of the clones; in checked studies, under half of the deficit traces to unresolved V genes, and the cause of the others is not known. Here the sample has some 230,000 clones; 80% to 85% occur a single time. Of the sample, about 2.3% falls within the top ten clones. Material for sequencing was peripheral blood. These receptor sequences come from a woman aged 55-75 years with acute or convalescent COVID-19.

This clone was counted once. This sequence joins TRBV19 and TRBJ2-2, with D perhaps TRBD2 (6 bases). This CDR3 is built from 15 residues. Per the germline V gene, CDR1 is LNHDA and CDR2 is SQIVND (reference sequence). Trimming left V 5 bases short and J 4 bases short, with 14 bases between. The CDR3 loop reads CASSLGLRVTGELFF. DNA of the CDR3: TGTGCCAGTAGTCTGGGACTCCGAGTCACCGGGGAGCTGTTTTTT.

This chain connects TRBV28 to TRBJ1-3; TRBD1 agrees at 8 bases. The CDR3 covers 12 residues. The junction had 3 bases not matched to a gene; V was cut back by 7 bases and J by 7 bases. Germline V gene lookup returns CDR1 MDHEN and CDR2 SYDVKM. The CDR3, as DNA: TGTGCCAGCAAACACAGGGGGAACACCATATATTTT. Protein sequence: CASKHRGNTIYF.

This sequence joins TRBV9 and TRBJ1-1; D is perhaps TRBD1 (5 bases). The ends were cut back, 1 base at V and 0 bases at J, with 10 bases in the middle. CDR1 SGDLS and CDR2 YYNGEE come from the germline V gene. The CDR3 sequence is 15 residues long. The CDR3: CASSVSTALNTEAFF. The DNA for the CDR3 is TGTGCCAGCAGCGTATCGACAGCTCTGAACACTGAAGCTTTCTTT. Full variable domain (missing parts from reference TRBV9 and TRBJ1-1): DSGVTQTPKHLITATGQRVTLRCSPRSGDLSVYWYQQSLDQGLQFLIQYYNGEERAKGNILERFSAQQFPDLHSELNLSSLELGDSALYFCASSVSTALNTEAFFGQGTRLTVV.

The J gene is TRBJ2-1, the V gene TRBV4-3, with unresolved D. The CDR3 length is 15 residues. V was trimmed by 2 bases and J by 3 bases, leaving 11 bases between them. Germline V gene sequence: CDR1 LGHNA, CDR2 YSLEER. This CDR3 is CASSQRDSSYNEQFF. The CDR3 coding sequence is TGCGCCAGCAGCCAACGAGATAGTAGCTACAATGAGCAGTTCTTC.

CDR3 nucleotide sequence: TGTGCCAGTTGGAAGTCCAGGGGGCGCAACTATGGCTACACCTTC. It encodes CASWKSRGRNYGYTF. The V and J genes are TRBV28 and TRBJ1-2; TRBD1 agrees at 8 bases. The V segment lost 9 bases and the J segment 2 bases; nucleotides outside the gene matches: 11. The length of the CDR3 is 15 residues. Germline lookup yields CDR1 MDHEN and CDR2 SYDVKM.

The gene calls are TRBV18 and TRBJ1-5, with 7 bases identical to TRBD1. Unmatched junction bases numbered 5, after V lost 8 bases and J lost 4 bases. Germline lookup yields CDR1 KGHSH and CDR2 LQKENI. This CDR3 region has 13 residues. CDR3 DNA sequence: TGTGCCAGCACCAGGGGGAGAAATCAGCCCCAGCATTTT. It encodes CASTRGRNQPQHF. Filled out from reference TRBV18 and TRBJ1-5, the complete variable domain reads NAGVMQNPRHLVRRRGQEARLRCSPMKGHSHVYWYRQLPEEGLKFMVYLQKENIIDESGMPKERFSAEFPKEGPSILRIQQVVRGDSAAYFCASTRGRNQPQHFGDGTRLSIL.

The chain carries TRBV19 and TRBJ1-4; D remains ambiguous. This CDR3 has 14 amino acids. Germline assignment: CDR1 LNHDA and CDR2 SQIVND (reference sequence). V shed 7 bases and J shed 0 bases, with 9 bases lying between them. The CDR3 sequence: CASKEASTNEKLFF. The CDR3, as DNA: TGTGCCAGTAAGGAGGCTTCAACTAATGAAAAACTGTTTTTT.

This rearrangement joins TRBV6-2 or TRBV6-3 to TRBJ1-5, with D unresolved. Trimming left V 2 bases short and J 4 bases short, with 15 bases between. CDR1 is MNHEY and CDR2 is SVGEGT in the germline V gene. The CDR3 sequence is 16 residues long. CDR3 in amino acids: CASSYPSAGLNQPQHF. CDR3 DNA: TGTGCCAGCAGTTACCCCTCGGCAGGTTTGAATCAGCCCCAGCATTTT.

The chain carries TRBV30 and TRBJ1-5; tentatively, D is TRBD1 (6 bases). V was shortened by 2 bases and J by 2 bases, with 13 bases between the two germline ends. Looked up from germline, CDR1 is GTSNPN and CDR2 is SVGIG (reference sequence). The CDR3 covers 15 residues. CDR3 DNA sequence: TGTGCCTGGAGTTCCAACTCAGGGGGCAATCAGCCCCAGCATTTT. It codes for CAWSSNSGGNQPQHF.

This clone was observed a handful of times. V gene TRBV6-5 combines with J gene TRBJ2-1; 7 bases align to TRBD1. From germline, CDR1 is MNHEY and CDR2 SVGAGI. Losses at the gene ends were 7 bases for V and 0 bases for J; bases not matched to a gene: 3. The length of the CDR3 is 14 residues. Here the CDR3 reads CASTWDSSYNEQFF. DNA for the CDR3: TGTGCCAGCACATGGGACAGCTCCTACAATGAGCAGTTCTTC.

V gene TRBV6-5 combines with J gene TRBJ1-2; the D is unclear. Germline V gene sequence: CDR1 MNHEY, CDR2 SVGAGI. The CDR3 runs 13 residues. The V gene lost 5 bases and the J gene lost 4 bases, with 11 bases spanning the gap. The CDR3 DNA is TGTGCCAGCAGTCCGACATTTAGCTATGGCTACACCTTC. Translated: CASSPTFSYGYTF.

The chain carries TRBV27 and TRBJ2-6; TRBD1 is a possible D gene (6 bases). Trimming took off 7 bases at V and 0 bases at J, with 13 bases between the two ends. CDR3 length: 16 residues. CDR1 is MNHEY and CDR2 is SMNVEV in the germline V gene (reference sequence). CDR3 amino acids: CASMATGTSGANVLTF. The CDR3 DNA sequence: TGTGCCAGCATGGCTACAGGGACCTCTGGGGCCAACGTCCTGACTTTC.

This rearrangement joins TRBV19 to TRBJ2-6; D is unresolved. CDR3 size: 13 residues. Germline CDR1 LNHDA, CDR2 SQIVND (reference sequence). V shed 3 bases and J shed 4 bases, with 4 bases lying between them. The CDR3 region is CASSIRGANVLTF. DNA for the CDR3: TGTGCCAGTAGTATCCGGGGGGCCAACGTCCTGACTTTC.

The chain combines TRBV10-1 with TRBJ1-4, with D possibly TRBD1 on 6 matching bases. The CDR3 sequence is 14 residues long. Germline values: CDR1 WNHNN, CDR2 SYGVQD (reference sequence). Trimming cost V 3 bases and J 5 bases, with 10 bases left between them. The CDR3 reads CASSEYRENEKLFF. Here the CDR3 DNA reads TGCGCCAGCAGTGAATACAGGGAGAATGAAAAACTGTTTTTT.

The genes are TRBV5-1 and TRBJ1-6, with D unresolved. The CDR3 consists of 12 residues. Trimming left V 5 bases short and J 4 bases short, with 4 bases between. Germline V gene sequence: CDR1 SGHRS, CDR2 YFSETQ. As DNA, the CDR3 is TGCGCCAGCAGGGAGTATAATTCACCCCTCCACTTT. Translating gives CASREYNSPLHF.

CDR3 sequence: CASSTGRGEAFF. CDR3 nucleotide sequence: TGTGCCAGCAGCACGGGGAGGGGTGAAGCTTTCTTT. This rearrangement joins TRBV11-2 to TRBJ1-1; tentative D call: TRBD1 (5 bases). This CDR3 is 12 amino acids long. The V end lost 5 bases, the J end lost 7 bases, and 11 bases lay between the germline ends. Germline CDR1 reads SGHAT; CDR2 reads FQNNGV.

The DNA of the CDR3 is TGTGCCAGCAGCCCGACAGGGTTTGATACGCAGTATTTT. It codes for CASSPTGFDTQYF. The chain joins TRBV7-3 to TRBJ2-3; 7 nucleotides align to TRBD1. Germline V gene sequence: CDR1 SGHTA, CDR2 FQGTGA. The CDR3 runs to 13 residues. The trim removed 5 bases at V and 6 bases at J, leaving 5 bases unmatched.

The chain links TRBV3-1 (or the pseudogene TRBV3-2) to TRBJ2-7, with 9 bases that match TRBD2. There are 15 residues in the CDR3. V shed 4 bases, J shed 5 bases, and the junction held 9 bases outside the gene matches. Germline-derived CDR1 and CDR2 are LGHDT and YNNKEL (reference sequence). CDR3 amino acids: CASSPVGRGGDEQYF. The CDR3 DNA reads TGTGCCAGCAGCCCCGTGGGGCGGGGGGGAGACGAGCAGTACTTC.

The chain recombines TRBV6-6 with TRBJ2-7; unclear D gene. Trimming removed 0 bases at V and 5 bases at J, with 11 bases between. Germline V lookup: CDR1 MNHNY, CDR2 SVGAGI (reference sequence). The CDR3 has 14 amino acids. CDR3 sequence: CASSYSEWAHEQYF. In DNA form, the CDR3 reads TGTGCCAGCAGTTACTCAGAATGGGCGCACGAGCAGTACTTC.

The genes are TRBV10-3 and TRBJ1-1; D gene ambiguous. Trimming left V 8 bases short and J 3 bases short, with 13 bases between. There are 13 residues in the CDR3. CDR1 is ENHRY, CDR2 SYGVKD, per germline. The CDR3 protein is CAISRERDTEAFF. The CDR3 nucleotides are TGTGCCATCTCGAGGGAGCGGGACACTGAAGCTTTCTTT.

This sequence joins TRBV3-1 (or the pseudogene TRBV3-2) and TRBJ1-3, with D unresolved. CDR1 and CDR2 (germline): LGHDT, YNNKEL (reference sequence). The V end was cut by 1 base, the J end by 0 bases, with 7 bases between. This CDR3 has 15 amino acids. The DNA for the CDR3 is TGTGCCAGCAGCCAAGGGGCCTTCTCTGGAAACACCATATATTTT. This sequence encodes CASSQGAFSGNTIYF.

This clone came up once. The chain couples TRBV28 to TRBJ1-5; 9 bases agree with TRBD1. The germline CDR1 and CDR2 sequences are MDHEN and SYDVKM. This CDR3 has 15 amino acids. V was clipped by 3 bases and J by 4 bases; unmatched bases: 4. DNA of the CDR3: TGTGCCAGCAGTTTGGCCGGGACAGGGAATCAGCCCCAGCATTTT. This encodes CASSLAGTGNQPQHF.

This clone was observed a single time. The J gene is TRBJ2-2, the V gene TRBV7-3, with TRBD2 as a possible D gene (6 bases). Trimming left V 1 base short and J 0 bases short, with 15 bases between. The CDR3 runs to 18 residues. Germline assignment: CDR1 SGHTA and CDR2 FQGTGA. In DNA, the CDR3 is TGTGCCAGCAGCTTAAATTCGAGGACTACTTCGAACACCGGGGAGCTGTTTTTT. Protein: CASSLNSRTTSNTGELFF.

V is TRBV3-1 (or the pseudogene TRBV3-2) and J is TRBJ1-1; D remains ambiguous. V gave up 3 bases and J gave up 0 bases, with 8 bases separating them. This CDR3 region has 14 residues. Germline V CDR1 and CDR2: LGHDT, YNNKEL (reference sequence). DNA of the CDR3: TGTGCCAGCAGCCAGTATAACATGAACACTGAAGCTTTCTTT. This translates into CASSQYNMNTEAFF.

The chain has TRBV3-1 (or the pseudogene TRBV3-2) and TRBJ2-1; weak D call: TRBD2 (5 bases). The germline CDR1 and CDR2 sequences are LGHDT and YNNKEL (reference sequence). This CDR3 region has 14 residues. The V end lost 3 bases, the J end lost 5 bases, and 11 bases lay between the germline ends. The CDR3 reads CASSQASSHNEQFF. Here the CDR3 DNA reads TGTGCCAGCAGCCAGGCTAGCAGCCACAATGAGCAGTTCTTC.

This chain connects TRBV6-5 to TRBJ1-1, with a weak D call TRBD1 (5 bases). The CDR3 covers 15 residues. V shed 6 bases and J shed 1 base, with 15 bases lying between them. Germline assignment: CDR1 MNHEY and CDR2 SVGAGI. The CDR3 bases are TGTGCCAGCAGCGGGGGGAGGGTTACGAACACTGAAGCTTTCTTT. This codes for CASSGGRVTNTEAFF.

The chain carries TRBV2 and TRBJ1-2; D is possibly TRBD1 (5 bases). This CDR3 is 12 amino acids long. Germline assignment: CDR1 SNHLY and CDR2 FYNNEI. V was shortened by 4 bases and J by 7 bases, with 10 bases between the two germline ends. CDR3 nucleotide sequence: TGTGCCAGCAGTGTACAGGAGCGTGGCTACACCTTC. It encodes CASSVQERGYTF.

The gene calls are TRBV6-6 and TRBJ2-7; D may be TRBD1 (5 bases). CDR1 and CDR2 from the germline V gene are MNHNY and SVGAGI (reference sequence). This CDR3 is 16 amino acids long. V lost 0 bases, J lost 2 bases, and 14 bases lay in between. CDR3 nucleotide sequence: TGTGCCAGCAGTTACTCGACGTGGGCAGGGACCTACGAGCAGTACTTC. Encoded protein: CASSYSTWAGTYEQYF.

V and J are TRBV6-2 or TRBV6-3 and TRBJ1-2; D is undetermined. Germline V gene lookup returns CDR1 MNHEY and CDR2 SVGEGT. The CDR3 is made up of 12 amino acids. Trimming took off 4 bases at V and 7 bases at J, with 10 bases between the two ends. The CDR3 DNA is TGTGCCAGCAGTTCGAGATATAGTGGCTACACCTTC. It translates to CASSSRYSGYTF.

This chain uses TRBV7-3 with TRBJ2-2; D perhaps matches TRBD2 (6 bases). Trimming left V 3 bases short and J 3 bases short, with 11 bases between. This CDR3 is built from 15 residues. Germline V CDR1 and CDR2: SGHTA, FQGTGA. The CDR3: CASSLSGEYTGELFF. CDR3 in DNA: TGTGCCAGCAGCTTGTCGGGGGAATACACCGGGGAGCTGTTTTTT.